The 10 T cell receptor beta chains below were found in one sample sequenced in a study of a mutant IDH1 vaccine in newly diagnosed glioma (dated by TCRdb to the early 2020s). The meaning of the sample's time point label: week 35, safety follow-up. Every vaccine dose consisted of 300 ug of a 20-mer mutant IDH1 peptide in Montanide, administered subcutaneously together with topical imiquimod. Library creation used the immunoSEQ multiplex PCR assay. What TCRdb holds here is the immuneACCESS table cut down to in-frame rearrangements. Part of the clones is not present; checked against another copy, under half of the missing clones reflect an unresolved V gene, and the others are unexplained. A total of around 44,000 clones appear in this sample, more than 60% of them only once. The ten largest clonotypes hold 5.5% to 8.5% of the sample. Their target antigens are unknown. Sample: PBMCs, taken from a glioma patient whose treatment included an IDH1 peptide vaccine. These TCRs come from a man in his forties or fifties with glioma.

J is TRBJ1-1 and V is TRBV5-6, with TRBD1 as a possible D gene (5 bases). The length of the CDR3 is 13 residues. V lost 3 bases to trimming and J lost 4 bases, with 10 bases between them. Germline V gene lookup returns CDR1 SGHDT and CDR2 YYEEEE. The CDR3 loop is CASSWGGLTEAFF. For the CDR3, the DNA is TGTGCCAGCAGCTGGGGGGGACTCACTGAAGCTTTCTTT.

The V call is TRBV7-2, the J call TRBJ2-6; D not resolved. V lost 3 bases, J lost 3 bases, and 3 bases lay in between. Looked up from germline, CDR1 is SGHTA and CDR2 is FQGNSA. The CDR3 length is 13 residues. The CDR3 loop is CASSFFGANVLTF. The CDR3 DNA reads TGTGCCAGCAGCTTCTTTGGGGCCAACGTCCTGACTTTC.

The table lists this clone with a few counts. J is TRBJ1-5 and V is TRBV2; no definite D call. V lost 7 bases, J lost 2 bases, and 15 bases lay in between. The CDR3 spans 15 residues. The germline V gene has CDR1 SNHLY and CDR2 FYNNEI. CDR3 sequence (DNA): TGTGCCAGCATGGTGGGGTCTAATGGCAATCAGCCCCAGCATTTT. Encoded protein: CASMVGSNGNQPQHF.

This clone was found a few times. The chain is built from TRBV7-9 and TRBJ1-2; the D gene is possibly TRBD1 (5 bases). This CDR3 comprises 14 residues. V shed 5 bases and J shed 5 bases, with 15 bases lying between them. Looked up from germline, CDR1 is SEHNR and CDR2 is FQNEAQ (reference sequence). DNA of the CDR3: TGTGCCAGCAGCCCCAGCATGGGACCATATGGCTACACCTTC. Translating gives CASSPSMGPYGYTF.

This clone was counted once. The CDR3: CASSYSYGELVEKLFF. The CDR3 nucleotides read TGTGCCAGCAGTTACTCGTATGGGGAGTTAGTTGAAAAACTGTTTTTT. This rearrangement joins TRBV6-5 to TRBJ1-4; no reliable D call. This CDR3 contains 16 residues. From germline, CDR1 is MNHEY and CDR2 SVGAGI. V was shortened by 0 bases and J by 7 bases, with 15 bases between the two germline ends.

V usage is TRBV7-8 and J usage is TRBJ1-1; D remains unclear. Trimming cost V 2 bases and J 1 base, with 8 bases left between them. Germline V CDR1 and CDR2: SGHVS, FQNEAQ. The CDR3 is 14 residues long. The CDR3 coding sequence is TGTGCCAGCAGCTTAATGGCAGGGAACACTGAAGCTTTCTTT. Amino acids: CASSLMAGNTEAFF. The full variable domain, rest sourced from reference TRBV7-8 and TRBJ1-1, is GAGVSQSPRYKVAKRGQDVALRCDPISGHVSLFWYQQALGQGPEFLTYFQNEAQLDKSGLPSDRFFAERPEGSVSTLKIQRTQQEDSAVYLCASSLMAGNTEAFFGQGTRLTVV.

This clone was counted between two and nine times. Within the sample, other DNA sequences also encode this same CDR3. This sequence joins TRBV30 and TRBJ2-5, with D possibly TRBD1 on 5 matching bases. V lost 0 bases to trimming and J lost 4 bases, with 6 bases between them. The CDR3 runs 12 residues. Germline V gene sequence: CDR1 GTSNPN, CDR2 SVGIG (reference sequence). The CDR3 DNA reads as TGTGCCTGGAGTGTCCAGGGAGAGACCCAGTACTTC. Amino acid sequence: CAWSVQGETQYF.

The chain uses TRBV2 and TRBJ2-6; possible D gene TRBD1, 6 bases. Looked up from germline, CDR1 is SNHLY and CDR2 is FYNNEI. This CDR3 contains 14 residues. Trimming cost V 7 bases and J 4 bases, with 11 bases left between them. CDR3 bases: TGTGCCAGCACCCAGAGGGGGGGGGCCAACGTCCTGACTTTC. Residues: CASTQRGGANVLTF.

V is TRBV6-5 and J is TRBJ2-7, with no clear D. Trimming took 3 bases from V and 2 from J, leaving 14 bases between them. The CDR3 covers 15 residues. Per germline, CDR1 MNHEY and CDR2 SVGAGI. CDR3 sequence (DNA): TGTGCCAGCAGTTATGGGGTCGGAGTCGCCTACGAGCAGTACTTC. Residues: CASSYGVGVAYEQYF.

The table lists this clone with a few counts. The rearrangement links TRBV27 to TRBJ2-7, with D uncertain. The CDR3 sequence is 13 residues long. Trimming removed 11 bases at V and 0 bases at J, with 14 bases between. Germline values: CDR1 MNHEY, CDR2 SMNVEV (reference sequence). CDR3 DNA sequence: TGTGCCGTTAGGGAACACCTCTCCTACGAGCAGTACTTC. This encodes CAVREHLSYEQYF.